This TCR beta chain was sequenced for a study of shared clonotypes between healthy human individuals. The CDR3 contains 14 residues. V was trimmed by 4 bases and J by 4 bases, leaving 10 bases between them. The germline V gene has CDR1 MGHRA and CDR2 YSYEKL. Deep-level assay runs were performed. Here immunoSEQ multiplex PCR was the method, and the copy in TCRdb shows in-frame clones only, minus some. Of more than 500,000 clones in the sample, roughly 95% were seen once. The chain employs TRBV4-1 and TRBJ2-2; tentatively, D is TRBD2 (6 bases). Sequenced sample: naive CD4+ T cells sorted from blood. The sample's subset: CD45RA+ positively selected. This TCR derives from a young woman in good health. CDR3 bases: TGCGCCAGCAGCCTCACGGGAGTCACCGGGGAGCTGTTTTTT. Translating it yields CASSLTGVTGELFF.